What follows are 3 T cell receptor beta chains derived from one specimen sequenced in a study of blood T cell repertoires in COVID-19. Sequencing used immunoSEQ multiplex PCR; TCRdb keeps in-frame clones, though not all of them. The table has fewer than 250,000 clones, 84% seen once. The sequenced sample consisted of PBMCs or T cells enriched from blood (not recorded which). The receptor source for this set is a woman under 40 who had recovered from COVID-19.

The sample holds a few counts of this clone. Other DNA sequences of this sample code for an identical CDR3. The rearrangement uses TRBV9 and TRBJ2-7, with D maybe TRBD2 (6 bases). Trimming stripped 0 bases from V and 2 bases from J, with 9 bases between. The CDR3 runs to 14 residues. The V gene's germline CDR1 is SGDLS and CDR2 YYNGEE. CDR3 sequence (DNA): TGTGCCAGCAGCGTAGGAGGCGGGACCTACGAGCAGTACTTC. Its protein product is CASSVGGGTYEQYF.

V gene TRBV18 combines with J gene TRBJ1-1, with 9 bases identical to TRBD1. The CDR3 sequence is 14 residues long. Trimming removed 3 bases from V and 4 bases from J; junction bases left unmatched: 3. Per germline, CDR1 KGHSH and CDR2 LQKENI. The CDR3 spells CASSPQDRGTEAFF. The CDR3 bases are TGTGCCAGCTCACCGCAGGACAGGGGCACTGAAGCTTTCTTT.

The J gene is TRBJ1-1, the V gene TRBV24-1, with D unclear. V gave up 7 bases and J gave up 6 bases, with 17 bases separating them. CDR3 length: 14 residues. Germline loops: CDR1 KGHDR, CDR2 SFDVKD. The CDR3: CATRSTNVIAEAFF. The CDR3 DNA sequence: TGTGCCACCAGATCGACAAACGTTATCGCTGAAGCTTTCTTT.